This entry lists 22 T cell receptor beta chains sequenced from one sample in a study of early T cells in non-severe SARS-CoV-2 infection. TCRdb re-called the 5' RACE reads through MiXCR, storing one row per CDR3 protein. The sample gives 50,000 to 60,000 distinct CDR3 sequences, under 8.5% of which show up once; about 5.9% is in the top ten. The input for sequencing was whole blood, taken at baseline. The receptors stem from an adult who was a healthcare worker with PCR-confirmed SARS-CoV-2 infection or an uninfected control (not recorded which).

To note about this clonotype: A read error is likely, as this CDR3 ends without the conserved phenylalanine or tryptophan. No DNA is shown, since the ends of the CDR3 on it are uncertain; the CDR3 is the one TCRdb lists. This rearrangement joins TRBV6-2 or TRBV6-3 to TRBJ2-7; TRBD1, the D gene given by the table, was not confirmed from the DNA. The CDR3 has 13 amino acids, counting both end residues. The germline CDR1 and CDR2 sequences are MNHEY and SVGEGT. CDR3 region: CASSYSVGAGHAL.

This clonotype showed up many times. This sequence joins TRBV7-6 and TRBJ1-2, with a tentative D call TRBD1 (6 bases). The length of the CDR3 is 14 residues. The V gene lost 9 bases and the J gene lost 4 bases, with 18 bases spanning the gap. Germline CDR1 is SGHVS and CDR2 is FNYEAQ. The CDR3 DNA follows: TGTGCCAGTAGGGGGGGCCAAAATATCTATGGCTACACCTTC. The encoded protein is CASRGGQNIYGYTF. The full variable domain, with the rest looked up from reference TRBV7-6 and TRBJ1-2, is GAGVSQSPRYKVTKRGQDVALRCDPISGHVSLYWYRQALGQGPEFLTYFNYEAQQDKSGLPNDRFSAERPEGSISTLTIQRTEQRDSAMYRCASRGGQNIYGYTFGSGTRLTVV.

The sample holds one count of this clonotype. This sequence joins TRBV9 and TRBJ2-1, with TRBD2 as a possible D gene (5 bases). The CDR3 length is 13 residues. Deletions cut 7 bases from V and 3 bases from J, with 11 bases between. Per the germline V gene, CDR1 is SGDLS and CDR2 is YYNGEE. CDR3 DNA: TGTGCCAGCGGACTCAGCGGCTACAATGAGCAGTTCTTC. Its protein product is CASGLSGYNEQFF.

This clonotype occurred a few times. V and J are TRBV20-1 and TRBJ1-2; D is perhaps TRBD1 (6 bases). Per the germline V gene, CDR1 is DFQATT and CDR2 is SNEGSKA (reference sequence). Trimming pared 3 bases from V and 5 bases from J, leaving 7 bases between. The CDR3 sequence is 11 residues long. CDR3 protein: CSARQGYGYTF. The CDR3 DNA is TGCAGTGCTAGGCAGGGGTATGGCTACACCTTC.

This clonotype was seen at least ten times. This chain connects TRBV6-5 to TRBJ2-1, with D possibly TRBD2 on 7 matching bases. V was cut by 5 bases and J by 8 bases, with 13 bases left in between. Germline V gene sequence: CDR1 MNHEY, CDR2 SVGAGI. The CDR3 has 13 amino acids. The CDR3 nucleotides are TGTGCCAGCAGTCGCGGGGGCCCCGATGAGCAGTTCTTC. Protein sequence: CASSRGGPDEQFF.

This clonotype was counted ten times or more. The CDR3 region is CSASAPAVDTQYF. DNA for the CDR3: TGCAGTGCATCGGCGCCGGCTGTGGATACGCAGTATTTT. The chain combines TRBV20-1 with TRBJ2-3; D is unresolved. Trimming cost V 6 bases and J 6 bases, with 16 bases left between them. This CDR3 region has 13 residues. CDR1 is DFQATT, CDR2 SNEGSKA, per germline (reference sequence).

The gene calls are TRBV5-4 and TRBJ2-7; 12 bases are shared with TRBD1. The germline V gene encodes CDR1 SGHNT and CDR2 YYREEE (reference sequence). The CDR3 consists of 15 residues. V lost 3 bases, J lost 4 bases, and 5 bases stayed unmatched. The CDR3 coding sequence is TGTGCCAGCAGCTCTAGGGGACAGGGGGCTTACGAGCAGTACTTC. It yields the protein CASSSRGQGAYEQYF.

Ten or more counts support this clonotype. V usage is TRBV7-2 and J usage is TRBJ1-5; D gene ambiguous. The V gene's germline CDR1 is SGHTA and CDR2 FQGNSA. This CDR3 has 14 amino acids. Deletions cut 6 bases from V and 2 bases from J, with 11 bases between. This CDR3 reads CASRTEWGNQPQHF. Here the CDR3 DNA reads TGTGCCAGCAGGACCGAATGGGGCAATCAGCCCCAGCATTTT.

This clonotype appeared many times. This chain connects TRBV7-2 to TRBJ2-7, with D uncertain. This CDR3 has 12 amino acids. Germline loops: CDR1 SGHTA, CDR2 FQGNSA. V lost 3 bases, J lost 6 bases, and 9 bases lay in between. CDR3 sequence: CASSLSRGEQYF. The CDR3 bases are TGTGCCAGCAGCTTGAGTCGAGGCGAGCAGTACTTC.

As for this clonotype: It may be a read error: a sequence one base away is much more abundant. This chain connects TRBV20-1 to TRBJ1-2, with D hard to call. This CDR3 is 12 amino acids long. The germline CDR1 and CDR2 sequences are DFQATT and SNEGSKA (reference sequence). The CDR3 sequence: CIASPDVYGYTF. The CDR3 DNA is TGCATTGCTAGTCCGGACGTTTATGGCTACACCTTC.

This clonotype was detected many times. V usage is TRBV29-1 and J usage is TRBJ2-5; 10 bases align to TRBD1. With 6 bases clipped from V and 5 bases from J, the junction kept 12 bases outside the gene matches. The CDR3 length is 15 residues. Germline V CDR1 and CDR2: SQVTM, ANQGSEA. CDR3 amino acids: CSVSPGTGAGETQYF. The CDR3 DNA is TGCAGCGTCAGTCCCGGGACAGGGGCGGGGGAGACCCAGTACTTC.

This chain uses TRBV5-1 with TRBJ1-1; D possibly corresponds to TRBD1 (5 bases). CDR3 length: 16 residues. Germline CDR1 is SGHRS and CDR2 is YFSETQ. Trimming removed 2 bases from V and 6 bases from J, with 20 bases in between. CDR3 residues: CASSLQDTRAGAEAFF. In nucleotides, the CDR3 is TGCGCCAGCAGCTTACAGGACACCAGGGCGGGCGCTGAAGCTTTCTTT.

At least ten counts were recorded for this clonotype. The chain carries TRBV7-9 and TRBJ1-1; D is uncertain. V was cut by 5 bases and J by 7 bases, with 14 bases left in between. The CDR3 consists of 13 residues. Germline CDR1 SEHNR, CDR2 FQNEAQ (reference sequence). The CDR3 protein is CASSPHVAGEAFF. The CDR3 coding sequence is TGTGCCAGCAGCCCGCATGTCGCAGGTGAAGCTTTCTTT.

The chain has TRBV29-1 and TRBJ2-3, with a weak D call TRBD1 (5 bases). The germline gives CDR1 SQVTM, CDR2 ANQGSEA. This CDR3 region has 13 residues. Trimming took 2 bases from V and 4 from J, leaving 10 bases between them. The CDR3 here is CSVERGSADTQYF. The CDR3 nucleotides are TGCAGCGTTGAAAGGGGTAGTGCAGATACGCAGTATTTT.

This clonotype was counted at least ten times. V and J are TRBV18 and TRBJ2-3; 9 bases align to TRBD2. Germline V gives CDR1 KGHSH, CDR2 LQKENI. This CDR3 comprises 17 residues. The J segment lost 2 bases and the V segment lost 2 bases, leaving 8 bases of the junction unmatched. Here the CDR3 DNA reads TGTGCCAGCTCACCATTAACGCTAGCGGGGTTCACAGATACGCAGTATTTT. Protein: CASSPLTLAGFTDTQYF.

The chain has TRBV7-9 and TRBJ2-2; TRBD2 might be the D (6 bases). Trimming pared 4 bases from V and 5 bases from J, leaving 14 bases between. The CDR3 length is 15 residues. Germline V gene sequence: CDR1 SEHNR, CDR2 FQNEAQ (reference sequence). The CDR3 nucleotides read TGTGCCAGCAGCTCCGGGACTCTAGGGACCGGGGAGCTGTTTTTT. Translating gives CASSSGTLGTGELFF.

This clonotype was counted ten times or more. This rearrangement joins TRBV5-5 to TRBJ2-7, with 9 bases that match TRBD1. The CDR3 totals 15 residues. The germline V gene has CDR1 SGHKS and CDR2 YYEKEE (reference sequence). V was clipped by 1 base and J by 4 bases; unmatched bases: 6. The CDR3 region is CASSLLSGTGYEQYF. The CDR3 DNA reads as TGTGCCAGCAGCTTGCTTTCCGGGACAGGGTACGAGCAGTACTTC.

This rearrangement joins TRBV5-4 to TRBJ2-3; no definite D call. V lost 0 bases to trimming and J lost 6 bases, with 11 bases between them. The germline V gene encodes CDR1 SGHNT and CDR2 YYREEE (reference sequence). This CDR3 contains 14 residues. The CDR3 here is CASSLDDLADTQYF. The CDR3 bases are TGTGCCAGCAGCTTGGACGATCTCGCGGATACGCAGTATTTT.

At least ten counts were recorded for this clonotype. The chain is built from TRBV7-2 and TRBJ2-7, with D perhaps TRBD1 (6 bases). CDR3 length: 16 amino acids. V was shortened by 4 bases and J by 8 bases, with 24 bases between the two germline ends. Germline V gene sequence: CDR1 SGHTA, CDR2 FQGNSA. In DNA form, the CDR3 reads TGTGCCAGCAGCTCCACAGTGGACAGCCCTTTAGGCCAGCAGTACTTC. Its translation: CASSSTVDSPLGQQYF.

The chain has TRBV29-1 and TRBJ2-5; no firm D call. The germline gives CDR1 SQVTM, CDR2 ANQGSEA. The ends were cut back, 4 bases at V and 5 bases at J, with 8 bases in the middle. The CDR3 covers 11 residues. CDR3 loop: CSVVRTETQYF. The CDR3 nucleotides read TGCAGCGTTGTACGGACGGAGACCCAGTACTTC.

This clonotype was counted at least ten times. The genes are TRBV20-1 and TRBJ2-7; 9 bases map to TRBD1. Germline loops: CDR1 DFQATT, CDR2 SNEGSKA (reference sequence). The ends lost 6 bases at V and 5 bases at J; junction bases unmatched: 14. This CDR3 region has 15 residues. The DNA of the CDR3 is TGCAGTGCCCCTACCCGGACAGGGGAGGTCCACGAGCAGTACTTC. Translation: CSAPTRTGEVHEQYF.

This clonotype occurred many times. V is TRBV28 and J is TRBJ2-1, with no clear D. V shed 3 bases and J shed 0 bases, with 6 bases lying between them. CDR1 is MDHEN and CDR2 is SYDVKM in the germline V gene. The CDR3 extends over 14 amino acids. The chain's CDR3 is CASSFPVSYNEQFF. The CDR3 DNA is TGTGCCAGCAGTTTCCCGGTCTCCTACAATGAGCAGTTCTTC.